The present TCR beta chain was sequenced within a study of blood T cell repertoires in COVID-19. Trimming left V 0 bases short and J 3 bases short, with 3 bases between. Germline V lookup: CDR1 LNHNV, CDR2 YYDKDF (reference sequence). This CDR3 spans 13 amino acids. Libraries were prepared by immunoSEQ multiplex PCR; TCRdb keeps only in-frame clonotypes and omits some of them. The data show about 310,000 clones, with 70% to 90% seen just once and about 7.8% held by the top ten. The sequence was obtained from a woman between 50 and 59 years old who had recovered from COVID-19. The sample comprised peripheral blood. The V and J genes are TRBV15 and TRBJ1-3; D gene ambiguous. CDR3 residues: CATSRDFGNTIYF. In DNA form, the CDR3 reads TGTGCCACCAGCAGAGACTTTGGAAACACCATATATTTT.